The entry below gives a single T cell receptor (beta chain) sequence along with its context. Its binding antigen is unknown. The sample holds no much larger clone one base away, and base qualities are not on file. This record comes from a study of T-cell reconstitution after alpha-beta-depleted transplantation in children (dated by TCRdb to the mid-2010s). General notes on the study: Using TCR repertoire profiling, the study quantitatively followed how T-cell immune reconstitution unfolded in children after TCRalphabeta/CD19-depleted allogeneic hematopoietic cell transplantation. The study at large found these results: Apparently early alphabetaT-cell count recovery about two months after transplant reportedly relied on only several hundred rapidly expanded clones derived from non-depleted graft cells. The high TCRbeta diversity at day 60 in some patients was ascribed to recipient T cells and intrathymic progenitors that had survived conditioning. Over the following months the frequencies of hyperexpanded clones went down, and after one year T-cell counts and TCRbeta diversity were mostly credited to newly produced T cells.

Per the publication, the treatment or condition label means: allogeneic hematopoietic cell transplantation with graft depleted of TCRalphabeta T cells and CD19 B cells. Transplant recipients were children who received TCRalphabeta/CD19-depleted allogeneic hematopoietic cell grafts. Library generation was performed with PCR. These reads were obtained on an Illumina HiSeq 2500. TCR library preparation used molecular barcoding, with unique molecular identifiers applied to normalize quantification of the TCRbeta repertoire. The public reads were quality trimmed at Q25 with fastp and then assembled into clones with MiXCR by TCRdb, keeping productive beta chains. Here each entry gathers all rows of one CDR3 protein and keeps the most common genes and DNA. In all, the sample holds 500,000 to 600,000 distinct CDR3 sequences, and over 20% of those were seen once. The ten largest clones capture 35% to 40% of the sample.

From the germline V gene (reference sequence), CDR1 is SGHKS and CDR2 is YYEKEE. Compared with germline, V lacks 0 bases and J lacks 5 bases; bases without a gene match: 5. From the cysteine up to the phenylalanine, the CDR3 has a length of 15 residues. The kept DNA is CDR3 alone, 45 bases in frame from the first base. The chain is encoded by TRBV5-5 joined to TRBJ2-3, with TRBD2 identical over 8 junction bases. The sequence was obtained from a boy younger than two with Wiskott-Aldrich syndrome, due to receive a stem cell transplant. The sequencing used PBMCs, collected before TCRalphabeta/CD19-depleted stem cell transplant. The CDR3 reads CASSLVPGREDTQYF. The bases read TGTGCCAGCAGCTTGGTACCCGGGAGGGAAGATACGCAGTATTTT.